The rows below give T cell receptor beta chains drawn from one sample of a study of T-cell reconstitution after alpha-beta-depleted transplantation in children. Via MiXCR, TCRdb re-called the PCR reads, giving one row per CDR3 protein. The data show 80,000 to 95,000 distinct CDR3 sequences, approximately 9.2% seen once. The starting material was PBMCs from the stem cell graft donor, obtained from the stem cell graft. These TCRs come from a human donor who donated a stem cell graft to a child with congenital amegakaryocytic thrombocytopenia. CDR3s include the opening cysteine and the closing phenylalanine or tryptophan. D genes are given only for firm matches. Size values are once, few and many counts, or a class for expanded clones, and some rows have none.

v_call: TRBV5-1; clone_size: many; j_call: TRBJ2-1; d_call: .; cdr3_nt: TGCGCCAGCAGCTCCCTCGGTCCTGATGAGCAGTTCTTC; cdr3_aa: CASSSLGPDEQFF
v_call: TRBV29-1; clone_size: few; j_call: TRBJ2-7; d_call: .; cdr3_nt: TGCAGCGTTGACAGGGAGGACTCCTACGAGCAGTACTTC; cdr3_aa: CSVDREDSYEQYF
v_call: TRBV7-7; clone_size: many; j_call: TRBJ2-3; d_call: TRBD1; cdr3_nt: TGTGCCAGCAGCCCCGAGACAGGGCTCACAGATACGCAGTATTTT; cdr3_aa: CASSPETGLTDTQYF
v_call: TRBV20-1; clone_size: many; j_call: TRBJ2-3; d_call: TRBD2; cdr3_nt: TGCAGTGCTAGAGATCGACCAGTAGCGGGAGGTCACACAGATACGCAGTATTTT; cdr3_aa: CSARDRPVAGGHTDTQYF
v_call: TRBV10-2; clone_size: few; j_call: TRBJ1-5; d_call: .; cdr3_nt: TGCGCCAGCAGTGTCGGGGATACTCAGCCCCAGCATTTT; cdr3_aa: CASSVGDTQPQHF
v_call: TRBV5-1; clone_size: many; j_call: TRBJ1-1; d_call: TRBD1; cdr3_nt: TGCGCCAGCAGTTCGCAGGGGGAGGTCACTGAAGCTTTCTTT; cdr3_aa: CASSSQGEVTEAFF
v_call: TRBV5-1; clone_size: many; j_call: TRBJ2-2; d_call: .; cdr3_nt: TGCGCCAGCAGCCCTGGACACGCGAACACCGGGGAGCTGTTTTTT; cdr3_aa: CASSPGHANTGELFF
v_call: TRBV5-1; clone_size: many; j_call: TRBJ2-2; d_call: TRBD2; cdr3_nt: TGCGCCAGCAGCCCCCTTAGCGGGAGTTCGGCCGGGGAGCTGTTTTTT; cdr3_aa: CASSPLSGSSAGELFF
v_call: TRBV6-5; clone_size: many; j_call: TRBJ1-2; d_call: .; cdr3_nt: TGTGCCAGCAGTTACTCATTAACTCGGGGGCGAAACTATGGCTACACCTTC; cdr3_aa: CASSYSLTRGRNYGYTF
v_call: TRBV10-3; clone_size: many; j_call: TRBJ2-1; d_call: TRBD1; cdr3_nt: TGTGCCATCAGTGATTCACAGGGGTCCTACAATGAGCAGTTCTTC; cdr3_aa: CAISDSQGSYNEQFF
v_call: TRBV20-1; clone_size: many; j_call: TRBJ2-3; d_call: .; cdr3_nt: TGCAGTGCTAGGGGTGCGGGGCCTAGGACAGATACGCAGTATTTT; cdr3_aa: CSARGAGPRTDTQYF
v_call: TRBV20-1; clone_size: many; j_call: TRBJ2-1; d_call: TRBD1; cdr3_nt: TGCAGTGAAGAGGTTCAGGGGGCTAATGAGCAGTTCTTC; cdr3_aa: CSEEVQGANEQFF
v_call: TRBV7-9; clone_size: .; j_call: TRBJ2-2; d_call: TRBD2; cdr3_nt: TGTGCCAGCAGCCGACTAGCGGGAACGAACACCGGGGAGCTGTTTTTT; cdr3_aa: CASSRLAGTNTGELFF
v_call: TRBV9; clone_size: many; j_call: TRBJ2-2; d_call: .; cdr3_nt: TGTGCCAGCAGCGTACTTGGACAGAACACCGGGGAGCTGTTTTTT; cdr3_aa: CASSVLGQNTGELFF
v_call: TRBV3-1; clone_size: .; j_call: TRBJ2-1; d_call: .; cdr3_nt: TGTGCCTGCTCCCAAGAGGCGGCTAGGGGGGGCTCCTACAATGAGCAGTTCTTC; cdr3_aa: CACSQEAARGGSYNEQFF
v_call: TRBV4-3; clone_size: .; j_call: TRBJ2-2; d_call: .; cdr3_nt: TGCGCCAGCAGCCAAGATCGTATGGGGGGGGAGCTGTTTTTT; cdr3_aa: CASSQDRMGGELFF
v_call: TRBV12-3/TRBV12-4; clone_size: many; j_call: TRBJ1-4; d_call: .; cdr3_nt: TGTGCCAGCAGTAATGACTGGCCGAATGAAAAACTGTTTTTT; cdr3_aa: CASSNDWPNEKLFF
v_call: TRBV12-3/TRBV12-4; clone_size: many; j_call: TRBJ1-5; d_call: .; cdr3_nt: TGTGCCAGCAGTTTCATGGGAAAGGGGAGTCAGCCCCAGCATTTT; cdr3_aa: CASSFMGKGSQPQHF
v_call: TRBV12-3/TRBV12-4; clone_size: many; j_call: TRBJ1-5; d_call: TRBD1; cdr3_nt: TGTGCCAGCAGTTATGACAGGGATAGCAATCAGCCCCAGCATTTT; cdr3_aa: CASSYDRDSNQPQHF
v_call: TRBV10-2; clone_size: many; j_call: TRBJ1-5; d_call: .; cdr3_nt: TGCGCCAGCAGGACGGGGAGCAATCAGCCCCAGCATTTT; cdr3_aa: CASRTGSNQPQHF
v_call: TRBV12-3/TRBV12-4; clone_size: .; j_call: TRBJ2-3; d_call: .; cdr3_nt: TGTGCCAGCAGCCCCCCCCCCCTAGCAAATACGCAGTATTTT; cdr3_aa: CASSPPPLANTQYF
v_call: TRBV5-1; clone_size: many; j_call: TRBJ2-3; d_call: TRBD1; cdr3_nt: TGCGCCAGCAGCTGGACAGGGAAGGAAGATACGCAGTATTTT; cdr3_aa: CASSWTGKEDTQYF
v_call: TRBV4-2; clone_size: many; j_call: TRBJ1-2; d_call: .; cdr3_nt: TGTGCCAGCAGCCCTGCGGACAGAGATTATCACTATGGCTACACCTTC; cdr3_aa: CASSPADRDYHYGYTF
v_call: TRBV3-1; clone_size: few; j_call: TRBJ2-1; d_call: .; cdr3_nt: TGTGCAAGCGGGTCCACAGGGCCCTACAATGAGCAGTTCTTC; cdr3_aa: CASGSTGPYNEQFF
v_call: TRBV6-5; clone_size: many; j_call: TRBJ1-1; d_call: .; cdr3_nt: TGTGCCAGCAGTTTCAGTAAAGTGAACACTGAAGCTTTCTTT; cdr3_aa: CASSFSKVNTEAFF
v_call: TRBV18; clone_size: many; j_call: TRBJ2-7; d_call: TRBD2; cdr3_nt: TGTGCCAGCTCACCGGGACTAGCAATCGAGCAGTACTTC; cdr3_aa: CASSPGLAIEQYF
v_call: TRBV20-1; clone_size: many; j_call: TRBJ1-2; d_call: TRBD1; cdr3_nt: TGCAGTGCTCCGACAGGGGGATTCGGCTACACCTTC; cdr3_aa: CSAPTGGFGYTF
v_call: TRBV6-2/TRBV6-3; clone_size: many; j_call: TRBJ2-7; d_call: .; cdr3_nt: TGTGCCAGCAGTGACTCCTACGAGCAGTACTTC; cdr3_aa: CASSDSYEQYF
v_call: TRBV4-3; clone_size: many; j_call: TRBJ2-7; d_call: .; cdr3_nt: TGCGCCAGCAGCCAAGTCCCGACGAGCCTGGACGAGCAGTACTTC; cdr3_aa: CASSQVPTSLDEQYF
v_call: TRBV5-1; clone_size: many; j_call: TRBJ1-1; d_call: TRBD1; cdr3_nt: TGCGCCAGCAGCTTGGATGGGGGACAGGGGGCAGGTGAAGCTTTCTTT; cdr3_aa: CASSLDGGQGAGEAFF
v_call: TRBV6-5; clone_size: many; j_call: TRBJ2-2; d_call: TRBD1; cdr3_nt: TGTGCCAGCAGCACAGGGGTACACACCGGGGAGCTGTTTTTT; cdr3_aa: CASSTGVHTGELFF
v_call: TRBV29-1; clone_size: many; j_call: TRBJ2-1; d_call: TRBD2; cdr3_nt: TGCAGCGTTGGACTAGCGGGGAATGAGCAGTTCTTC; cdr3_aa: CSVGLAGNEQFF
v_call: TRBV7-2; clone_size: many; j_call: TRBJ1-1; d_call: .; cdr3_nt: TGTGCCAGCAGCGTCTCCCAGGGAGGGACTGAAGCTTTCTTT; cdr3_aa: CASSVSQGGTEAFF
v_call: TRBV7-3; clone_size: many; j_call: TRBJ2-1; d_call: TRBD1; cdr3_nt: TGTGCCAGCAGCTTAGGGCAGGGGGCGGGTAATGAGCAGTTCTTC; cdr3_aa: CASSLGQGAGNEQFF
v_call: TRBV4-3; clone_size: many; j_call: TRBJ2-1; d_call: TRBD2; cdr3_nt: TGCGCCAGCAGCCAAGACCTAGCGGGCAATGAGCAGTTCTTC; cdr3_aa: CASSQDLAGNEQFF
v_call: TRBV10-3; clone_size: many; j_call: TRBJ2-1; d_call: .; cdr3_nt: TGTGCCATCAGTGACCTGAGGACTAGGGGGTCGAATGAGCAGTTCTTC; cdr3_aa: CAISDLRTRGSNEQFF
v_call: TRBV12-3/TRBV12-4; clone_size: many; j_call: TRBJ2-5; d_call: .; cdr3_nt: TGTGCCAGTGGGGCCACCGAGGAGACCCAGTACTTC; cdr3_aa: CASGATEETQYF
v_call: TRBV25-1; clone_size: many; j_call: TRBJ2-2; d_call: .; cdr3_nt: TGTGCCAGCAGTGACGCGGCAAAAATTACCGGGGAGCTGTTTTTT; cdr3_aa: CASSDAAKITGELFF
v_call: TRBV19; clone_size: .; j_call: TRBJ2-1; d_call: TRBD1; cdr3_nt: TGTGCCAGTAGTATAGGGACAGGGGACAATGAGCAGTTCTTC; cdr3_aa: CASSIGTGDNEQFF
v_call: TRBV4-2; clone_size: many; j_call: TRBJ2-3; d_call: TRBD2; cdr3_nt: TGTGCCAGCAGCCAAGATGGGACTAGCGGGCATAGCACAGATACGCAGTATTTT; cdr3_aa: CASSQDGTSGHSTDTQYF
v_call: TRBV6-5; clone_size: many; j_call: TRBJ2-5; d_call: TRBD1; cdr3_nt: TGTGCCAGCAGTTACTCTCTCCCTGGGACAGGGGGAGAGACCCAGTACTTC; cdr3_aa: CASSYSLPGTGGETQYF
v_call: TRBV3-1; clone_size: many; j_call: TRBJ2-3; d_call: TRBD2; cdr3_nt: TGTGCCAGCGGGGCGGGAGCAGATACGCAGTATTTT; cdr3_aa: CASGAGADTQYF
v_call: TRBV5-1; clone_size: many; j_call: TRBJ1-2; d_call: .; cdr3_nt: TGCGCCAGCAGCTTGGTCAGTAACTATGGCTACACCTTC; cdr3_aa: CASSLVSNYGYTF
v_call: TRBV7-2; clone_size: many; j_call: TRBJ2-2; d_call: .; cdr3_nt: TGTGCCAGCAGCCTTTCGGGGGACGCGAACACCGGGGAGCTGTTTTTT; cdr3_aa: CASSLSGDANTGELFF
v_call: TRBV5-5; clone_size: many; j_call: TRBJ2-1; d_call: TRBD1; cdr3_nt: TGTGCCAGCAGCTTAACGGACAGGGGGCGTCCTGAGTTCTTC; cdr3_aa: CASSLTDRGRPEFF
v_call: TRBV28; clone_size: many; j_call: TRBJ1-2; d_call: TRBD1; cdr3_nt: TGTGCCAGCTTTTTAAGGGGGCCGACCTATGGCTACACCTTC; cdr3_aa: CASFLRGPTYGYTF